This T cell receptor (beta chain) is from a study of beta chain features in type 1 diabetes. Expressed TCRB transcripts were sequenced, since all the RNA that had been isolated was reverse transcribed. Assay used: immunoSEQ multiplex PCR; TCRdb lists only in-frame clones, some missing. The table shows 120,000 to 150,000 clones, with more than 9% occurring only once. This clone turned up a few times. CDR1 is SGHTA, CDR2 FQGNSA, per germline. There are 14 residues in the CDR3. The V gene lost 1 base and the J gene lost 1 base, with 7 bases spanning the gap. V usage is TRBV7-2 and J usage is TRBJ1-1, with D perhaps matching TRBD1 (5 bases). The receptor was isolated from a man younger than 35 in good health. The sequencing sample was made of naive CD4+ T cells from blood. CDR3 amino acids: CASSLGGGNTEAFF. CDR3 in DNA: TGTGCCAGCAGCTTAGGGGGCGGGAACACTGAAGCTTTCTTT.